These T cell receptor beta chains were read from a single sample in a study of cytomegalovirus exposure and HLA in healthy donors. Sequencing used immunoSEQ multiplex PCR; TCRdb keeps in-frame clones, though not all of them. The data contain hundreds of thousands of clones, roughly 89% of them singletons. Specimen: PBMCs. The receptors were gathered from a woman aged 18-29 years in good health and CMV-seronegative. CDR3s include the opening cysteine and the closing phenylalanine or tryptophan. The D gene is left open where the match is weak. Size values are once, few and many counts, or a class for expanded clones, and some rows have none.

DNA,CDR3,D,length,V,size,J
TGTGCCAGGGACAGGGGATACAATGAGCAGTTCTTC,CARDRGYNEQFF,TRBD1,12,TRBV2,NA,TRBJ2-1
TGTGCCAGCAGCTTACACAGCGGGGGGTACGAGCAGTACTTC,CASSLHSGGYEQYF,TRBD2,14,TRBV7-2,NA,TRBJ2-7
TGTGCCAGTAGCCAGGGGGCCTCCTACAATGAGCAGTTCTTC,CASSQGASYNEQFF,TRBD1,14,TRBV19,NA,TRBJ2-1
TGTGCCAGCTCCGAGTCGGGGGGTATCACTGAAGCTTTCTTT,CASSESGGITEAFF,NA,14,TRBV18,NA,TRBJ1-1
TGCGCCAGCAGCCGCGGTGACCCCTCAAATACCGAGGACGAGCAGTACTTC,CASSRGDPSNTEDEQYF,NA,17,TRBV4-1,NA,TRBJ2-7
TGTGCCAGCAGCTTGCTAGCGGGGTCGTACGAGCAGTACTTC,CASSLLAGSYEQYF,TRBD2,14,TRBV7-9,NA,TRBJ2-7
TGTGCCAGTAGTATTTGGGAGGCCAACTATGGCTACACCTTC,CASSIWEANYGYTF,NA,14,TRBV19,NA,TRBJ1-2
TGTGCCAGCAGCTTCGGGACAGGGTTGGGCTACACCTTC,CASSFGTGLGYTF,TRBD1,13,TRBV7-9,NA,TRBJ1-2
TGCGCCAGCAGCTTGTCCCGAGACAGGGGCTCGACAGGGGGGTACTCCTACGAGCAGTACTTC,CASSLSRDRGSTGGYSYEQYF,TRBD1,21,TRBV5-1,NA,TRBJ2-7
TGTGCCAGCAGCCCCGGTGGACAGGGTGATACTGAAGCTTTCTTT,CASSPGGQGDTEAFF,TRBD1,15,TRBV11-2,NA,TRBJ1-1
TGTGCCAGCAGTGAAGGATATGGGGGCAGGTGGAACACTGAAGCTTTCTTT,CASSEGYGGRWNTEAFF,NA,17,TRBV6-1,NA,TRBJ1-1
TGTGCCAGTTTTAAAGGGAGCTCTGGAAACACCATATATTTT,CASFKGSSGNTIYF,NA,14,TRBV19,NA,TRBJ1-3
TGTGCCAGCAGCTCGGGACTAGCGGGGGTCGGGGAGCAGTTCTTC,CASSSGLAGVGEQFF,TRBD2,15,TRBV7-9,NA,TRBJ2-1
TGTGCCAGCAGCGTAGGAGCGACGGCGAACACTGAAGCTTTCTTT,CASSVGATANTEAFF,NA,15,TRBV9,NA,TRBJ1-1
TGTGCCAGCAGCGCCAGGAGGTCCTATGGCTACACCTTC,CASSARRSYGYTF,NA,13,TRBV7-2,NA,TRBJ1-2
TGCGCCAGCAGCTTGGGACCCGGACAGGACTATGGCTACACCTTC,CASSLGPGQDYGYTF,TRBD1,15,TRBV5-1,NA,TRBJ1-2
TGCGCCAGCAGCCCTGGACAGGGCTTCGATGAGCAGTTCTTC,CASSPGQGFDEQFF,TRBD1,14,TRBV5-1,NA,TRBJ2-1
TGCGCCAGCAGTGCGGCTAGCGGAAACAATGAGCAGTTCTTC,CASSAASGNNEQFF,TRBD2,14,TRBV10-1,NA,TRBJ2-1
TGCGCCAGCAGCCAAGAAGGGGCGGTTGGGGTTACGCAGTATTTT,CASSQEGAVGVTQYF,NA,15,TRBV4-1,NA,TRBJ2-3
TGTGCCAGCAGCTTAGGGCGGAGACTACAGTTCTTC,CASSLGRRLQFF,NA,12,TRBV7-8,NA,TRBJ2-1
TGTGCCAGCAGCAATAGCGGGGGGTTCGACGAGCAGTACTTC,CASSNSGGFDEQYF,TRBD2,14,TRBV9,NA,TRBJ2-7
TGCGCCAGCAGCCCAATTGGCAGGCTTACCTACAATGAGCAGTTCTTC,CASSPIGRLTYNEQFF,NA,16,TRBV4-1,NA,TRBJ2-1
TGTGCCAGCAGTGATCCCGACATGCAGAATCAGCCCCAGCATTTT,CASSDPDMQNQPQHF,NA,15,TRBV6-4,NA,TRBJ1-5
TGTGCCAGCAGCTTGGAGGGGGCGAAAAACACCGGGGAGCTGTTTTTT,CASSLEGAKNTGELFF,TRBD1,16,TRBV5-4,NA,TRBJ2-2
TGTGCCAGCATCAGGACGGGGAACATTCAGTACTTC,CASIRTGNIQYF,NA,12,TRBV2,NA,TRBJ2-4
TGTGCCAGCAGCCACCGGGACAGGGGGCTCTACGAGCAGTACTTC,CASSHRDRGLYEQYF,TRBD1,15,TRBV7-9,NA,TRBJ2-7
TGTGCCAGCAGCTCCGGGACAGGGGGCTACGAGCAGTACTTC,CASSSGTGGYEQYF,TRBD1,14,TRBV5-4,few,TRBJ2-7
TGCGCCAGCAGCGCCTTACAGGGGGAGGATGGCTACACCTTC,CASSALQGEDGYTF,TRBD1,14,TRBV5-1,NA,TRBJ1-2
TGTGCCAGCAGCGGGAACAGGGGGCGGATCTATGGCTACACCTTC,CASSGNRGRIYGYTF,TRBD1,15,TRBV9,NA,TRBJ1-2
TGTGCCAGCAGTCGGACCGGGGAGCTGTTTTTT,CASSRTGELFF,NA,11,TRBV6-5,NA,TRBJ2-2
TGTGCCAGCAGCGTATCCGGGACTCTAGGGGAGACCCAGTACTTC,CASSVSGTLGETQYF,NA,15,TRBV7-3,NA,TRBJ2-5
TGTGCCTGGAGGTCTCTTGCTCTAGCGGGGGGTAGAGATACGCAGTATTTT,CAWRSLALAGGRDTQYF,TRBD2,17,TRBV30,NA,TRBJ2-3
TGTGCCAGCAGCTTAGATACGGGAGGAAGGGGCGCGCAACGCACAGATACGCAGTATTTT,CASSLDTGGRGAQRTDTQYF,TRBD2,20,TRBV11-2,NA,TRBJ2-3
TGTGCCAGCAGCCAAAGAACAGGGCAGCACGAGCAGTACTTC,CASSQRTGQHEQYF,NA,14,TRBV14,NA,TRBJ2-7
TGCGCCAGCAGTCTTGGGGAGTACGGGACCCAGTACTTC,CASSLGEYGTQYF,NA,13,TRBV5-1,NA,TRBJ2-5
TGTGCCAGCAGCACCGGGACAGGGAAGGGGCTCTATGGCTACACCTTC,CASSTGTGKGLYGYTF,TRBD1,16,TRBV11-2,NA,TRBJ1-2
TGCGCCAGCTTTCACAGACAGGGAGTTGGCAATCAGCCCCAGCATTTT,CASFHRQGVGNQPQHF,TRBD1,16,TRBV23-1,NA,TRBJ1-5
TGCGCCAGCAGCTTGGGCCTAACGGGACAGCCTACGGGTAGTGGCTACACCTTC,CASSLGLTGQPTGSGYTF,TRBD1,18,TRBV5-1,NA,TRBJ1-2
TGTGCCTGGAGTGTGGCAGGGGGTATGAACACTGAAGCTTTCTTT,CAWSVAGGMNTEAFF,TRBD1,15,TRBV30,NA,TRBJ1-1
TGTGCCAGCAGCGGAGGTAGACAGGGGACATATACCTACGAGCAGTACTTC,CASSGGRQGTYTYEQYF,TRBD1,17,TRBV5-8,NA,TRBJ2-7
TGTGCCAGTACGGGACAGGGTGTGGGTGGCTACACCTTC,CASTGQGVGGYTF,TRBD1,13,TRBV19,few,TRBJ1-2
TGCGCCAGCAGCCCGACAGGGGGCGGCACTGAAGCTTTCTTT,CASSPTGGGTEAFF,TRBD1,14,TRBV10-2,NA,TRBJ1-1
TGTGCCAGCAGCTTGGGGGTCAGGTTTACCTACGAGCAGTACTTC,CASSLGVRFTYEQYF,NA,15,TRBV5-6,NA,TRBJ2-7